This T cell receptor beta chain was profiled in a study of cytomegalovirus exposure and HLA in healthy donors. Study observations and caveats: Later analysis associated a missense DCLRE1C variant with TCR beta V- and J-gene trimming.

Researchers ran the PCR with 60 Vbeta and 13 Jbeta primers. Sequencing used immunoSEQ multiplex PCR; TCRdb keeps in-frame clones, though not all of them. The repertoire has 60,000 to 90,000 clones, approximately 70% of them found once; the top ten carry more than 9.5%. Turning to this clone: Its cognate antigen is unknown.

CDR1 is MDHEN, CDR2 SYDVKM, per germline. With 5 bases clipped from V and 5 bases from J, the junction kept 11 bases outside the gene matches. The CDR3 runs 15 residues. The material sequenced was PBMCs. V gene TRBV28 combines with J gene TRBJ2-7, with 8 bases matching TRBD2. The source is a woman aged 45-60 years in good health and CMV-seropositive. The CDR3 here is CASSVQGAGEDEQYF. In DNA, the CDR3 is TGTGCCAGCAGTGTCCAAGGAGCGGGGGAGGACGAGCAGTACTTC.